This T cell receptor (beta chain) was recovered during a study of OX40 agonist ivuxolimab in advanced cancers. In terms of the full investigation: Ivuxolimab was a fully human IgG2 agonistic monoclonal antibody targeting the costimulatory receptor OX40 (CD134). Peripheral TCRbeta sequencing was intended to test whether TCR sequence diversity was altered and clonal T-cell expansion was caused by ivuxolimab. Patients were allowed to have had prior anti-PD-1, anti-PD-L1 or anti-CTLA-4 therapy, and approximately 39% of the dose-escalation patients had been treated with checkpoint inhibitors. The dose-escalation cohort was 82.7% male with a mean age of roughly 62 years, ranging from roughly 23 to 90. Intravenous ivuxolimab was administered to patients every 2 weeks at six dose levels: 0.01, 0.1, 0.3, 1.5, 3 and 10 mg/kg. Partial responses were achieved by three dose-escalation patients, of whom one had hepatocellular carcinoma and two had cutaneous melanoma. Of the roughly 52 dose-escalation patients, hepatocellular carcinoma was present in around 20, melanoma in around 15, renal cell carcinoma in 9 and head and neck cancer in 9. The paper describes the monotherapy dose-escalation part (N of about 52 patients) of the phase I trial of ivuxolimab.

Results the study describes overall, beyond this receptor: At doses of 0.1 to 3.0 mg/kg, clonal expansion of both CD4+ and CD8+ T cells in blood was seen between baseline and week 6. In the 0.1-3.0 mg/kg groups, partial responders were among the patients with the lowest normalized peripheral clonal expansion, particularly in CD8+ T cells. The antigen specificity of the clonally expanded peripheral T cells was not determined. After ivuxolimab, CD8+ T cells had more expanded clones than CD4+ T cells on average. Low levels of normalized T-cell clonal expansion were also seen in some patients who did not respond.

Of note for this clone: What this receptor recognizes is not known. Base quality data are lacking; no much larger clone is found one base away.

Genomic DNA was isolated from the sorted cells so that the TCRbeta CDR3 region could be sequenced. The immunoSEQ Assay was used for sequencing of TCRbeta CDR3 regions. The source is immuneACCESS, and TCRdb retained only in-frame sequences with V and J called. Part of the clones is not carried over; for the studies checked, unresolved V genes explain less than half of this, and the remainder is unexplained. The sample has under 15,000 clones on record, over 75% of them singletons. The biggest ten clones account for around 24% of the sample. Patients with a history of autoimmune disease or receiving systemic immunosuppression were excluded from the trial. Peripheral blood for TCR sequencing was collected from all dose cohorts at baseline, on cycle 4 day 1, and on cycle 7 day 1. The samples were drawn from a first-in-human, open-label, multicenter phase I dose-escalation trial of ivuxolimab. The trial enrolled adults with locally advanced or metastatic head and neck squamous cell, hepatocellular, melanoma or renal cell carcinoma. CD4+ and CD8+ T cells were sorted separately from peripheral blood before TCR sequencing.

From a lookup of the germline V gene, CDR1 and CDR2 are SGHVS and FNYEAQ. The CDR3 measures 15 amino acids from cysteine to phenylalanine. Only the CDR3 part of the read is kept: 45 bases, read in frame from the first base. V has 5 bases trimmed and J has 8 bases trimmed; junction bases matching no gene number 8. Recombination linked TRBV7-6 to TRBJ2-1, with TRBD2 matching 11 junction bases. The source material was CD4+ or CD8+ T cells sorted from blood, sampled in a trial of the OX40 agonist ivuxolimab. This sequence was found in an adult with an advanced solid tumor such as melanoma, head and neck, liver or kidney cancer. The encoded CDR3 is CASSTSGSRSDEQFF. At the DNA level, the sequence is TGTGCCAGCAGCACTAGCGGGAGTCGGAGCGATGAGCAGTTCTTC. Here the CDR3 is joined to the reference TRBV7-6 and TRBJ2-1 genes, and the full variable domain is: GAGVSQSPRYKVTKRGQDVALRCDPISGHVSLYWYRQALGQGPEFLTYFNYEAQQDKSGLPNDRFSAERPEGSISTLTIQRTEQRDSAMYRCASSTSGSRSDEQFFGPGTRLTVL.